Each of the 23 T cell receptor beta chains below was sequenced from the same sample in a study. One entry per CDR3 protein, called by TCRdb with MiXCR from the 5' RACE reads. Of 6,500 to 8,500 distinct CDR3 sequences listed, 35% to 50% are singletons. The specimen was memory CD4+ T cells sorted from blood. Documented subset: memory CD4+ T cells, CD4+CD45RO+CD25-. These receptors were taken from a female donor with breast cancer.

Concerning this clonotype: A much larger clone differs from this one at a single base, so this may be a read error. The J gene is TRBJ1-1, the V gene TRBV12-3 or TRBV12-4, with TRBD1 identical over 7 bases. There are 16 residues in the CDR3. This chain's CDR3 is CDSSSNEQGRGTEAFF. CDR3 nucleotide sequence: TGTGACAGCAGTTCGAATGAACAGGGGAGAGGGACTGAAGCTTTCTTT.

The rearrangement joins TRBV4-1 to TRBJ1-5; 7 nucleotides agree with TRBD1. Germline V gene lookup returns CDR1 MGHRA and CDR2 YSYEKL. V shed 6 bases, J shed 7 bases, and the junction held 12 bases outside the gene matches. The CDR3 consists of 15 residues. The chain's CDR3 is CASRQPDRVGQPQHF. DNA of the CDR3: TGCGCCAGCAGACAACCCGACAGGGTAGGGCAGCCCCAGCATTTT.

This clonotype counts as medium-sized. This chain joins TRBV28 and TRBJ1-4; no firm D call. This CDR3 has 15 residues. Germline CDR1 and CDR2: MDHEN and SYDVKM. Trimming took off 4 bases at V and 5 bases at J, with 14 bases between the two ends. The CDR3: CASSSIVGMNEKLFF. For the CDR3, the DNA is TGTGCCAGCAGTTCGATCGTGGGGATGAATGAAAAACTGTTTTTT.

This CDR3 is CASSPLVLRVRETQYF. For the CDR3, the DNA is TGTGCCAGCTCACCACTGGTTTTGAGAGTACGAGAGACCCAGTACTTC. V is TRBV18 and J is TRBJ2-5; D unresolved. Trimming shortened V by 1 base and J by 4 bases, and 16 bases separated the two germline ends. Germline V gene data show CDR1 as KGHSH and CDR2 as LQKENI. This CDR3 has 16 residues.

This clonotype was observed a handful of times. CDR3 bases: TGCAGTGCCCTGACATCCCTTACCGGGGAGCTGTTTTTT. Protein sequence: CSALTSLTGELFF. The genes are TRBV20-1 and TRBJ2-2; D gene ambiguous. V gave up 6 bases and J gave up 5 bases, with 13 bases separating them. Germline-derived CDR1 and CDR2 are DFQATT and SNEGSKA (reference sequence). The length of the CDR3 is 13 residues.

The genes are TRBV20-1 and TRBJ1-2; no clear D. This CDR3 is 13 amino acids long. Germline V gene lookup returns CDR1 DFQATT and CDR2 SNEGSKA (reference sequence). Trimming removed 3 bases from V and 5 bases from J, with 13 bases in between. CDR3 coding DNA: TGCAGTGCTAGGGTAATGGGCCAATATGGCTACACCTTC. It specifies CSARVMGQYGYTF.

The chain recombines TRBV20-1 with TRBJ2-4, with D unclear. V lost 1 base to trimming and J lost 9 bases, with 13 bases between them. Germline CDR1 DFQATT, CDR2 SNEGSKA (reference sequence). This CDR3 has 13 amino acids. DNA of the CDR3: TGCAGTGCTAGAGGTGGCCCGGGCGGCATTCAGTACTTC. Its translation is CSARGGPGGIQYF.

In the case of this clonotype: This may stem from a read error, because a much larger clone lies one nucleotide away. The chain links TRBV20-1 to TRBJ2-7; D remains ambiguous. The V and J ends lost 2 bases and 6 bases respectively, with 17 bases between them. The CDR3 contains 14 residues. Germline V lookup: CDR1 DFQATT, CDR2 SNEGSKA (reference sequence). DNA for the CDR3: TGCAGTGCTAGAAATAACCGCCCCCTCCCCGAGCAGTACTTC. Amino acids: CSARNNRPLPEQYF.

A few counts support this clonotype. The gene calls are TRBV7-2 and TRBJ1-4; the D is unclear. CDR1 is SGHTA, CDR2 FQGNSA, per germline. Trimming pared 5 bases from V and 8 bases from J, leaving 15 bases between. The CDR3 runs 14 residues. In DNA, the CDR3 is TGTGCCAGCAGCGTAACACAGAAAATCGAAAAACTGTTTTTT. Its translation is CASSVTQKIEKLFF.

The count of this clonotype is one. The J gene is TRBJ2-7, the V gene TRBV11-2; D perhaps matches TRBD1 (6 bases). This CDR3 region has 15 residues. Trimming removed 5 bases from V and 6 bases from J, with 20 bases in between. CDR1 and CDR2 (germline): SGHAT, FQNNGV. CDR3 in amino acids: CASSIAQGLGSEQYF. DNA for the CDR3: TGTGCCAGCAGCATAGCACAGGGCCTGGGGAGCGAGCAGTACTTC.

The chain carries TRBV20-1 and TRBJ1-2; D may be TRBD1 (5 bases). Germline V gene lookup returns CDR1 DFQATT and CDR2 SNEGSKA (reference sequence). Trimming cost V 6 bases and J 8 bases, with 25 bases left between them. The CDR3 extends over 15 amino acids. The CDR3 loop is CSALPGTQLEKGYTF. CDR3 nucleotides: TGCAGTGCGCTCCCCGGGACCCAGTTGGAAAAGGGCTACACCTTC.

CDR3 amino acids: CASSQTQLAGTPEQFF. In DNA, the CDR3 is TGTGCCAGCTCGCAAACCCAACTAGCGGGAACCCCCGAGCAGTTCTTC. The chain carries TRBV6-5 and TRBJ2-1; 10 bases line up with TRBD2. This CDR3 comprises 16 residues. Trimming cost V 8 bases and J 10 bases; bases outside gene matches: 17. CDR1 and CDR2 from the germline V gene are MNHEY and SVGAGI.

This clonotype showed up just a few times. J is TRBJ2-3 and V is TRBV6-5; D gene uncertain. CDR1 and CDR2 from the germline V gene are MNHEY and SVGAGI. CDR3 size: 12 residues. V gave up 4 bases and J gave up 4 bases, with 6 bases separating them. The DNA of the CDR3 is TGTGCCAGCAGTTCCCCACCAGATACGCAGTATTTT. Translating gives CASSSPPDTQYF.

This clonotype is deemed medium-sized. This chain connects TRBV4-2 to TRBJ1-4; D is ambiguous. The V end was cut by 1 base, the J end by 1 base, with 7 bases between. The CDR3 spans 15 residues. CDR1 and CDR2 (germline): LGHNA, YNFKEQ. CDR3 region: CASSQADGTNEKLFF. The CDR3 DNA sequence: TGTGCCAGCAGCCAAGCTGACGGAACTAATGAAAAACTGTTTTTT.

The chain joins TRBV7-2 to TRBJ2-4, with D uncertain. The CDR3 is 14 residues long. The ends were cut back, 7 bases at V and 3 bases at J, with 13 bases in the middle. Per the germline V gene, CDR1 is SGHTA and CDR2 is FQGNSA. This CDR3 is CASNSNNFKNIQYF. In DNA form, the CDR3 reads TGTGCCAGCAACTCTAACAACTTCAAAAACATTCAGTACTTC.

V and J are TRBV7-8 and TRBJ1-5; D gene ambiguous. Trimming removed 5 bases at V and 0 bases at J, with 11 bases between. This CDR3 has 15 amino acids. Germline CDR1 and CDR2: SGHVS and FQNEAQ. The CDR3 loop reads CASSIAENSNQPQHF. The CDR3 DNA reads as TGTGCCAGCAGCATCGCCGAAAATAGCAATCAGCCCCAGCATTTT.

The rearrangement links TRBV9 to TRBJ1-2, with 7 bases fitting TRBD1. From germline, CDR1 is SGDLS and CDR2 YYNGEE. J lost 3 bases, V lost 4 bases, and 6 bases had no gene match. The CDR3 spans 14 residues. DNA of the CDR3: TGTGCCAGCAGCCCCCGGGACAGCTACTATGGCTACACCTTC. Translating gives CASSPRDSYYGYTF.

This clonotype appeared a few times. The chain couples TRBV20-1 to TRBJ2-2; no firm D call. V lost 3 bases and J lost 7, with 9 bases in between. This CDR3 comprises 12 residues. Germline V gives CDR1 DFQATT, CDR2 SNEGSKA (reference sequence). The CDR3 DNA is TGCAGTGCTAGGGACGATAACGGGGAGCTGTTTTTT. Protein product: CSARDDNGELFF.

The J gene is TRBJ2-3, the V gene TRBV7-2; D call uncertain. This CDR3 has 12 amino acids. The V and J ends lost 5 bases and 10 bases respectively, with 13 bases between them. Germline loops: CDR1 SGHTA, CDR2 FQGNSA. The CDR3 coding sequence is TGTGCCAGCAGCCCTACCAAGTCGGCGCAGTATTTT. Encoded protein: CASSPTKSAQYF.

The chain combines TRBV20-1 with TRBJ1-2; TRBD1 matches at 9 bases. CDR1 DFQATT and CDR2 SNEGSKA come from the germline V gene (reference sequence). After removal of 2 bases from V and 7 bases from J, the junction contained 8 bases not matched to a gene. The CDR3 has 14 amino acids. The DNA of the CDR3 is TGCAGTGCTAGAAAACAGGGGGCGATCGGTGGCTACACCTTC. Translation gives CSARKQGAIGGYTF.

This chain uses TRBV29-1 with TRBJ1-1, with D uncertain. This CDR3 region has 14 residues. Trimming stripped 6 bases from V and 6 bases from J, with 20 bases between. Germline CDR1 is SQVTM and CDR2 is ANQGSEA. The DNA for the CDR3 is TGCAGCGTCCCCGGGCCCGGGCTGACTGCTGAAGCTTTCTTT. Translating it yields CSVPGPGLTAEAFF.

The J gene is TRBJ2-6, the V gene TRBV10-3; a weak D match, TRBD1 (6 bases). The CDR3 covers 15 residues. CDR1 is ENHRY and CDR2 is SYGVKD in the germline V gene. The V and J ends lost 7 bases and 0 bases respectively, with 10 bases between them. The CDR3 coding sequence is TGTGCCATCACTGGGGGCAGCTCTGGGGCCAACGTCCTGACTTTC. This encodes CAITGGSSGANVLTF.

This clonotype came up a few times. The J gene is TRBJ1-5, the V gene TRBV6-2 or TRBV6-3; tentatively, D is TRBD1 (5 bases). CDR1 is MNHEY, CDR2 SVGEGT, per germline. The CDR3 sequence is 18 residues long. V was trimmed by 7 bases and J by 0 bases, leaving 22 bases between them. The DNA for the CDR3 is TGTGCCAGCACCCGGACACGGGGGAGGGGCTATAGCAATCAGCCCCAGCATTTT. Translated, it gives CASTRTRGRGYSNQPQHF.